This TCR beta chain was captured by sequencing in a study of T cells expressing NK-cell markers. Study-wide background: TCR beta repertoires came from sorted CD3+CD56+NKG2C+, CD3+CD56+NKG2C- and CD3+CD56-NKG2C+ T cells.

Germline CDR1 and CDR2: SGHTA and FQGNSA. The CDR3 spans 14 residues. 5'RACE template switching with UMIs generated TCR beta cDNA. Using the 5' RACE reads, TCRdb records one entry per CDR3 protein without DNA. In total, the table holds over 250,000 distinct CDR3 sequences. The sequence came from a woman between 18 and 75 years old in good health. The chain carries TRBV7-2 and TRBJ1-6; TCRdb returns TRBD1, unconfirmable since there is no DNA. The specimen sequenced was blood T cells: a sorted CD56 or NKG2C T cell subset, CD4+ or CD8+ T cells, or bulk PBMC T cells (not recorded which). Here the CDR3 reads CASRTGTATSPLHF. The whole variable domain, remainder taken from reference TRBV7-2 and TRBJ1-6, is GAGVSQSPSNKVTEKGKDVELRCDPISGHTALYWYRQSLGQGLEFLIYFQGNSAPDKSGLPSDRFSAERTGGSVSTLTIQRTQQEDSAVYLCASRTGTATSPLHFGNGTRLTVT.